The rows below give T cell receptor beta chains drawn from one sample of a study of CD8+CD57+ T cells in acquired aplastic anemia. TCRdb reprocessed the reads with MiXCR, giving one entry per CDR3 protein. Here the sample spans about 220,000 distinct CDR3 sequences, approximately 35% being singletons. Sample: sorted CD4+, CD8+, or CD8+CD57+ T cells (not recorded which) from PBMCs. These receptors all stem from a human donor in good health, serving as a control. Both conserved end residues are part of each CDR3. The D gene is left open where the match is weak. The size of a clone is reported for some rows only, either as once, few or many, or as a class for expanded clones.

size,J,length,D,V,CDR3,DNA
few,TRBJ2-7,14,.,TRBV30,CAWRPLDALYEQYF,TGTGCCTGGCGTCCACTGGATGCCCTCTACGAGCAGTACTTC
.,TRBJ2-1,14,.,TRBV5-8,CASSLADRPNEQFF,TGTGCCAGCAGCCTTGCGGACAGACCTAATGAGCAGTTCTTC
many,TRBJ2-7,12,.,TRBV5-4,CASRYESGEQYF,TGTGCCAGCAGGTACGAATCCGGCGAGCAGTACTTC
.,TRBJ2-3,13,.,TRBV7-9,CASSLAVTDTQYF,TGTGCCAGCAGCTTAGCGGTTACAGATACGCAGTATTTT
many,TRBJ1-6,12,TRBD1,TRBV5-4,CASSLAQGVLHF,TGTGCCAGCAGCTTGGCTCAGGGGGTCCTCCACTTT
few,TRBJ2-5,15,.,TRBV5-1,CASSANLGIGETQYF,TGCGCCAGCAGCGCGAATCTAGGGATAGGAGAGACCCAGTACTTC
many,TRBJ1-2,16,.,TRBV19,CASSIGGREGIYGYTF,TGTGCCAGTAGTATTGGAGGGCGCGAGGGGATCTATGGCTACACCTTC
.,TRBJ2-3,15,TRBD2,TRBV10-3,CAISETSGTTDTRYF,TGTGCCATCAGCGAGACTAGCGGGACCACAGATACGCGGTATTTT
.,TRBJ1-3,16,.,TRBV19,CASSSGREFSGNTIYF,TGTGCCAGTAGTAGTGGGAGGGAATTCTCTGGAAACACCATATATTTT
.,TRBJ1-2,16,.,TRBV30,CASITISGGNYYGYTF,TGTGCCTCCATTACGATTTCGGGAGGGAATTACTATGGCTACACCTTC
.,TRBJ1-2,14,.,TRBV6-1,CASSGAGANYGYTF,TGTGCCAGCAGTGGCGCAGGTGCTAACTATGGCTACACCTTC
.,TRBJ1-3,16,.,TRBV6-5,CASSYSGGTSGNTIYF,TGTGCCAGCAGTTATTCGGGGGGTACCTCTGGAAACACCATATATTTT
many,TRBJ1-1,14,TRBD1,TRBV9,CASSAGQGWTEAFF,TGTGCCAGCAGCGCAGGACAGGGCTGGACTGAAGCTTTCTTT
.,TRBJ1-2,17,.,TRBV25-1,CASKSPLGRGAGPSYTF,TGTGCCAGCAAGTCCCCCCTTGGACGAGGGGCCGGACCCTCCTACACCTTC
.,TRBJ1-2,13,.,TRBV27,CASSFAGGYGYTF,TGTGCCAGCAGTTTTGCTGGTGGCTATGGCTACACCTTC
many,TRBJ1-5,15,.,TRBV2,CASRMGDASNQPQHF,TGTGCCAGCCGCATGGGGGACGCTAGCAATCAGCCCCAGCATTTT
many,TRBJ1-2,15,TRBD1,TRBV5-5,CASSRLSVQGSGYTF,TGTGCCAGCAGCCGACTCTCGGTACAGGGGAGTGGCTACACCTTC
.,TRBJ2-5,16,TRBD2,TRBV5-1,CASSVLAGGTQETQYF,TGCGCCAGCAGTGTACTAGCGGGGGGTACACAAGAGACCCAGTACTTC
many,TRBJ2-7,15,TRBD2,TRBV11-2,CASSPTSGKTYEQYF,TGTGCCAGCAGCCCAACTAGCGGCAAGACCTACGAGCAGTACTTC
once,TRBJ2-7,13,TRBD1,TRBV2,CASSSTGLSEQYF,TGTGCCAGCAGCTCGACAGGGCTCTCCGAGCAGTACTTC
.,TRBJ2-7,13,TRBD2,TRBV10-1,CASLGDYNYEQYF,TGCGCCAGCCTAGGGGACTACAACTACGAGCAGTACTTC
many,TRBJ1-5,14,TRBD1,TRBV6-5,CASSYEGASLPQHF,TGTGCCAGCAGTTACGAGGGGGCGAGCTTGCCCCAGCATTTT
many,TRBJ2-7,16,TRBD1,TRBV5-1,CASSLVTGNPSYEQYF,TGCGCCAGCAGCTTGGTGACAGGGAACCCCTCCTACGAGCAGTACTTC
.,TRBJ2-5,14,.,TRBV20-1,CSASELSQLETQYF,TGCAGTGCTAGCGAACTAAGTCAATTGGAGACCCAGTACTTC
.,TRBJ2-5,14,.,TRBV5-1,CASSPGQRQETQYF,TGCGCCAGCAGCCCCGGACAGAGACAAGAGACCCAGTACTTC
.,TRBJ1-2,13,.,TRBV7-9,CASSSARDYGYTF,TGTGCCAGCAGCTCAGCACGGGACTATGGCTACACCTTC
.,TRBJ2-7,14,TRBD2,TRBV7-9,CASSISSGSYEQYF,TGTGCCAGCAGTATAAGTAGCGGGAGTTACGAGCAGTACTTC
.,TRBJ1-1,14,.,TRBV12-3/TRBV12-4,CASSPASQITEAFF,TGTGCCAGCAGTCCCGCCAGTCAAATCACTGAAGCTTTCTTT